This TCR beta chain was sequenced during a study of cytomegalovirus exposure and HLA in healthy donors. The PCR used 60 Vbeta and 13 Jbeta primers. The method was immunoSEQ multiplex PCR; TCRdb's version includes in-frame clones alone and lacks a portion of them. The sample contains under 200,000 clones, more than 75% of which appear only once. Germline CDR1 is SGHRS and CDR2 is YFSETQ. The CDR3 runs 18 residues. Unmatched junction bases numbered 8, after V lost 4 bases and J lost 0 bases. The origin of this receptor is a woman between 50 and 59 years old in good health and CMV-seropositive. The rearrangement links TRBV5-1 to TRBJ2-3, with TRBD2 matching 13 bases. The specimen was PBMCs. CDR3 nucleotide sequence: TGCGCCAGCAGCCCAGGGACTAGCGGGACCTCTAGCACAGATACGCAGTATTTT. This gives the protein CASSPGTSGTSSTDTQYF.